This record looks at one T cell receptor beta chain sequence and its context. CDR3 length: 17 amino acids. The ends were cut back, 1 base at V and 4 bases at J, with 16 bases in the middle. The germline gives CDR1 MGHRA, CDR2 YSYEKL. The data stem from a study of T cells and Merkel cell carcinoma outcomes. This table comes from immunoSEQ multiplex PCR, and its TCRdb copy is limited to in-frame clones, with some not included. The table lists approximately 20,000 clones, approximately 80% of them singletons. Sequencing used tumor tissue from Merkel cell carcinoma. V is TRBV4-1 and J is TRBJ1-4; possibly TRBD1 for D (6 bases). This TCR was recovered from a human donor with Merkel cell carcinoma. In nucleotides, the CDR3 is TGCGCCAGCAGCCAAGTCACGAACAGGGAGTTTAATGAAAAACTGTTTTTT. Protein sequence: CASSQVTNREFNEKLFF.